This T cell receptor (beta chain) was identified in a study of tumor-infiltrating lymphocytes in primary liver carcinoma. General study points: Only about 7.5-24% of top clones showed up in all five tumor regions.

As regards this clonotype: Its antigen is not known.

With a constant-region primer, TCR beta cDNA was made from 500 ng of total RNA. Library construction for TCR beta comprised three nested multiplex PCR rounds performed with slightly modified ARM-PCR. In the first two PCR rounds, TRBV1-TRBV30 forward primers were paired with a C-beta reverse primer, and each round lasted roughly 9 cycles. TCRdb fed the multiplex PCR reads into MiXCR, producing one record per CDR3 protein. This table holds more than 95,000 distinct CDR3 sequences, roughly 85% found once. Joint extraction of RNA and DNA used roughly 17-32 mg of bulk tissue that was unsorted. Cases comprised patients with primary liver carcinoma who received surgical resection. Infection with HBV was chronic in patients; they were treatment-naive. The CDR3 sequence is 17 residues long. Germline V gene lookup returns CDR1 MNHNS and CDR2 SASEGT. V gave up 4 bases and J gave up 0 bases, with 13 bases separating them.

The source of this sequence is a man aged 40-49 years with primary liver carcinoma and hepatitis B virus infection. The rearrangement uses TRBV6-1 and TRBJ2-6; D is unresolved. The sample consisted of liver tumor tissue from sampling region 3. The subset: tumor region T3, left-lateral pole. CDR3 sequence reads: CASSALNTISGANVLTF. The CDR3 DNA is TGTGCCAGCAGTGCCCTGAACACAATCTCTGGGGCCAACGTCCTGACTTTC.